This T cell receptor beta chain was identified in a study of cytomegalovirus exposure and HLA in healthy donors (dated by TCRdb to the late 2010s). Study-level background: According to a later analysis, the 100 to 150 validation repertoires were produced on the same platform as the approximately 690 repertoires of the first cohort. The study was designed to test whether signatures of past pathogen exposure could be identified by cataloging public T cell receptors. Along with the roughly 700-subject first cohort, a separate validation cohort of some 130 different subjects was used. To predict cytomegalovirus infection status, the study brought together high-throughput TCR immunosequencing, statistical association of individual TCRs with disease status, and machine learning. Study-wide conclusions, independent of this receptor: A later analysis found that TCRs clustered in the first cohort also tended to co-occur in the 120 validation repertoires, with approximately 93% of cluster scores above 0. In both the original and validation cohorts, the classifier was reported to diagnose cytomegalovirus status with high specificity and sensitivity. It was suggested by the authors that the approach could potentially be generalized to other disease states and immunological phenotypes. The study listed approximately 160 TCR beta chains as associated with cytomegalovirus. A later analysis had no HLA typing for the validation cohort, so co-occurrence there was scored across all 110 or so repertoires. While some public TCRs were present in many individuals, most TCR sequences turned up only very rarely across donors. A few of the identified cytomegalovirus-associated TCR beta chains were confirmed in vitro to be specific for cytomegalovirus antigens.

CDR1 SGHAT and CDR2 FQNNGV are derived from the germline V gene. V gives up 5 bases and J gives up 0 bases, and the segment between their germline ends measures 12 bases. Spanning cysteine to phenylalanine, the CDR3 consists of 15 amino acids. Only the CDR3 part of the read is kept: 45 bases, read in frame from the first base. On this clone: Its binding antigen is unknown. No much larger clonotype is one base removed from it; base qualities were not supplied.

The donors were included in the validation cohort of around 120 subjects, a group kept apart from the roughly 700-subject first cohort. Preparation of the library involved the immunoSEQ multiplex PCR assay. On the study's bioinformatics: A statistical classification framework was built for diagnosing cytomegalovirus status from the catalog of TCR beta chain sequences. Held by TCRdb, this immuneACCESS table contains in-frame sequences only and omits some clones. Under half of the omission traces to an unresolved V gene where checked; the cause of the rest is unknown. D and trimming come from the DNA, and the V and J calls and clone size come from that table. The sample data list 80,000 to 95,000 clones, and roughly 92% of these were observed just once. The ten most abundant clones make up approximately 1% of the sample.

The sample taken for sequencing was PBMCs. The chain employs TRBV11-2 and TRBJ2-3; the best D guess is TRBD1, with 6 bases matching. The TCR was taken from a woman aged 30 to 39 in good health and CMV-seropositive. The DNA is TGTGCCAGCAGCATACAGGGACGGAGCACAGATACGCAGTATTTT. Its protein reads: CASSIQGRSTDTQYF.